A selection of T cell receptor beta chains follows, all from one sample in a study of Graves' ophthalmopathy and Graves' hyperthyroidism. TCRdb redid the calling of the multiplex PCR reads with MiXCR, one entry per CDR3 protein. This repertoire shows about 390,000 distinct CDR3 sequences, about 17% found once; its top ten account for roughly 2.3%. The specimen sequenced was peripheral blood. The receptors were gathered from an adult woman with stable Graves' hyperthyroidism. CDR3s include the opening cysteine and the closing phenylalanine or tryptophan. D genes are given only for firm matches. Expanded clones are given a class, and other clones once, few, many or no size at all.

clone_size	v_call	j_call	d_call	cdr3_nt	cdr3_aa
-	TRBV4-1	TRBJ2-5	TRBD1	TGCGCCAGCAGCCAAGATTCAATGGACAGGGAAGAGACCCAGTACTTC	CASSQDSMDREETQYF
many	TRBV12-3/TRBV12-4	TRBJ2-7	TRBD2	TGTGCCAGCAGTACCACCCTGCCGAGCGGGAGGTCCACCTACGAGCAGTACTTC	CASSTTLPSGRSTYEQYF
few	TRBV27	TRBJ2-4	TRBD1	TGTGCCAGCAGTTTTATCGAAGCCATCACCGGACAGGGTGTGTTGAACATTAAGTACTTC	CASSFIEAITGQGVLNIKYF
-	TRBV7-8	TRBJ1-5	TRBD1	TGTGCCAGCAGCCCAAGACAGGGTAGCAATCAGCCCCAGCATTTT	CASSPRQGSNQPQHF
-	TRBV2	TRBJ2-5	TRBD1	TGTGCCAGCAGTGAAGACAGGGGGATCGCAGAGACCCAGTACTTC	CASSEDRGIAETQYF
many	TRBV28	TRBJ2-7	-	TGTGCCAGCGAGGGGGGACCCCCTAAGTCCTACGAGCAGTACTTC	CASEGGPPKSYEQYF
many	TRBV20-1	TRBJ1-2	-	TGCAGTGCTAGAGCGATTGTTAACTATGGCTACACCTTC	CSARAIVNYGYTF
many	TRBV27	TRBJ1-1	-	TGTGCCAGCAGCCGAGGGGGATACTACACTGAAGCTTTCTTT	CASSRGGYYTEAFF
many	TRBV20-1	TRBJ2-5	-	TGCAGTGCTAGAGATAGGACGGGACGGAGGGAGACCCAGTACTTC	CSARDRTGRRETQYF
-	TRBV6-1	TRBJ1-1	-	TGTGCCAGCAGCCACGACCTAGGGAGGACTGATGCTTTCTTT	CASSHDLGRTDAFF